The 29 T cell receptor beta chains given below trace back to one sample, sequenced in a study of Graves' ophthalmopathy and Graves' hyperthyroidism. Amplification of the TCR beta CDR3 regions used RNA transcripts (as template). Second-round multiplex PCR followed a first-round RT-PCR using HTBI primers. TCRdb analysed the multiplex PCR reads with MiXCR anew, one entry per CDR3 protein. Of about 400,000 distinct CDR3 sequences detected, less than 20% appear once; the ten largest clones hold about 7%. Material for sequencing was peripheral blood. These receptor sequences come from a young woman with stable Graves' hyperthyroidism.

This clonotype has a count of ten or more. The genes are TRBV29-1 and TRBJ1-2; D may be TRBD1 (5 bases). Germline lookup yields CDR1 SQVTM and CDR2 ANQGSEA. The CDR3 extends over 12 amino acids. Trimming took 2 bases from V and 7 from J, leaving 11 bases between them. CDR3 coding DNA: TGCAGCGTTGAACGGGGGATGGGTGGCTACACCTTC. It codes for CSVERGMGGYTF. Full variable domain (remainder filled in from reference TRBV29-1 and TRBJ1-2): SAVISQKPSRDICQRGTSLTIQCQVDSQVTMMFWYRQQPGQSLTLIATANQGSEATYESGFVIDKFPISRPNLTFSTLTVSNMSPEDSSIYLCSVERGMGGYTFGSGTRLTVV.

This clonotype appeared many times. This rearrangement joins TRBV12-3 or TRBV12-4 to TRBJ1-2, with D unclear. The germline V and J ends were trimmed by 6 bases and 8 bases, with 10 bases remaining between them. The CDR3 length is 11 residues. This chain's CDR3 is CASRTHRGYTF. CDR3 nucleotides: TGTGCCAGCAGGACTCATCGGGGCTACACCTTC.

In this sample, this clonotype turned up many times. The chain combines TRBV29-1 with TRBJ2-2; D not certain. This CDR3 is 11 amino acids long. The ends were cut back, 4 bases at V and 6 bases at J, with 6 bases in the middle. Germline V gene data show CDR1 as SQVTM and CDR2 as ANQGSEA. DNA of the CDR3: TGCAGCGTTGCTGCGGCCGGGGAGCTGTTTTTT. Translating it yields CSVAAAGELFF.

In its sample, this clonotype was seen many times. The gene calls are TRBV27 and TRBJ2-7, with D possibly matching TRBD1 (6 bases). The CDR3 covers 15 residues. Germline loops: CDR1 MNHEY, CDR2 SMNVEV (reference sequence). Trimming removed 5 bases from V and 3 bases from J, with 17 bases in between. CDR3 sequence: CASSRLQGLSYEQYF. In DNA, the CDR3 is TGTGCCAGCAGTCGCCTCCAGGGGTTAAGCTACGAGCAGTACTTC.

This clonotype appeared many times. The rearrangement uses TRBV12-3 or TRBV12-4 and TRBJ2-7; no clear D. The CDR3 totals 14 residues. V gave up 6 bases and J gave up 0 bases, with 12 bases separating them. The CDR3 here is CASSQTWGSYEQYF. CDR3 bases: TGTGCCAGCAGCCAGACCTGGGGCTCCTACGAGCAGTACTTC.

This clonotype was recorded at least ten times. The rearrangement links TRBV4-1 to TRBJ2-2; D is undetermined. CDR3 length: 14 residues. Germline CDR1 is MGHRA and CDR2 is YSYEKL. Trimming removed 3 bases from V and 1 base from J, with 6 bases in between. Here the CDR3 DNA reads TGCGCCAGCAGCCAGTTGATGAACACCGGGGAGCTGTTTTTT. It specifies CASSQLMNTGELFF.

This clonotype has at least ten counts. The DNA for the CDR3 is TGCGCCAGCAGTGGCCAGGGACTAGGAGGCGAGCAGTACTTC. Translating it yields CASSGQGLGGEQYF. V gene TRBV10-1 combines with J gene TRBJ2-7; 8 bases line up with TRBD2. V trimming: 4 bases; J trimming: 6 bases; junction bases outside the gene matches: 8. Germline loops: CDR1 WNHNN, CDR2 SYGVQD (reference sequence). The CDR3 totals 14 residues.

This clonotype occurred many times. The chain links TRBV7-8 to TRBJ2-7; TRBD1 aligns across 7 bases. Germline V gene data show CDR1 as SGHVS and CDR2 as FQNEAQ. V was pared by 1 base and J by 3 bases, with 6 bases of the junction left unmatched. There are 15 residues in the CDR3. The CDR3 loop is CASSLGQGVGYEQYF. The DNA of the CDR3 is TGTGCCAGCAGCTTAGGCCAGGGGGTTGGCTACGAGCAGTACTTC.

This clonotype was counted many times. The chain combines TRBV11-2 with TRBJ2-7; D possibly corresponds to TRBD1 (6 bases). This CDR3 comprises 15 residues. Deletions cut 0 bases from V and 5 bases from J, with 14 bases between. Germline-derived CDR1 and CDR2 are SGHAT and FQNNGV. CDR3 sequence reads: CASSLERQGLDEQYF. The DNA of the CDR3 is TGTGCCAGCAGCTTAGAAAGGCAGGGGTTAGACGAGCAGTACTTC.

At least ten counts were recorded for this clonotype. The genes are TRBV20-1 and TRBJ2-7; 8 nucleotides match TRBD1. CDR1 DFQATT and CDR2 SNEGSKA come from the germline V gene (reference sequence). The CDR3 consists of 15 residues. The J segment lost 0 bases and the V segment lost 6 bases, leaving 10 bases of the junction unmatched. The CDR3 reads CSARSPGTGSYEQYF. For the CDR3, the DNA is TGCAGTGCCCGATCCCCCGGGACAGGCTCCTACGAGCAGTACTTC.

This clonotype was observed at least ten times. V usage is TRBV6-5 and J usage is TRBJ2-7, with D perhaps matching TRBD1 (6 bases). Trimming stripped 7 bases from V and 2 bases from J, with 12 bases between. Per the germline V gene, CDR1 is MNHEY and CDR2 is SVGAGI. The CDR3 sequence is 13 residues long. CDR3 amino acids: CASNLQGTYEQYF. Here the CDR3 DNA reads TGTGCCAGCAATTTACAGGGAACCTACGAGCAGTACTTC.

This clonotype was seen ten or more times. This chain connects TRBV6-4 to TRBJ1-2; 7 bases line up with TRBD1. This CDR3 has 17 amino acids. Unmatched junction bases numbered 22, after V lost 7 bases and J lost 8 bases. Germline V gene lookup returns CDR1 MRHNA and CDR2 SNTAGT. The chain's CDR3 is CASIPGGTATFSEGYTF. CDR3 bases: TGTGCCAGCATCCCTGGGGGGACAGCGACTTTTTCTGAGGGCTACACCTTC.

CDR3 nucleotide sequence: TGTGCCAGCAGAGACAGGGGGGCGAACGAGCAGTACTTC. Amino acid sequence: CASRDRGANEQYF. The genes are TRBV2 and TRBJ2-7, with 9 positions matching TRBD1. V was pared by 6 bases and J by 5 bases, with 5 bases of the junction left unmatched. Germline V lookup: CDR1 SNHLY, CDR2 FYNNEI. This CDR3 is 13 amino acids long.

Comment on this clonotype: A much larger clone lies one base from this, so it may be a read error. The CDR3 reads CAQAPGLAGYEQCF. The CDR3 nucleotides read TGTGCGCAGGCTCCCGGGCTCGCCGGCTACGAGCAGTGCTTC. The chain employs TRBV12-3 or TRBV12-4 and TRBJ2-7, with D hard to call. The CDR3 contains 14 residues.

The chain combines TRBV12-3 or TRBV12-4 with TRBJ1-5; D gene uncertain. V was pared by 3 bases and J by 0 bases, with 18 bases between. The CDR3 contains 18 residues. CDR3 bases: TGTGCCAGCAGTTTCGAGGGAAATAGTATGGATAGCAATCAGCCCCAGCATTTT. It is translated as CASSFEGNSMDSNQPQHF.

This clonotype was detected a few times. This rearrangement joins TRBV11-1 to TRBJ2-2; no clear D gene. The V end was cut by 1 base, the J end by 0 bases, with 9 bases between. Germline lookup yields CDR1 SGHAT and CDR2 FQDESV (reference sequence). The CDR3 length is 16 residues. CDR3 residues: CASSLGAAANTGELFF. In nucleotides, the CDR3 is TGTGCCAGCAGCTTAGGGGCGGCTGCGAACACCGGGGAGCTGTTTTTT.

Ten or more counts support this clonotype. As DNA, the CDR3 is TGTGCCAGCTCACCTGTGGGGGAGAGCTCCTACGAGCAGTACTTC. Protein sequence: CASSPVGESSYEQYF. The genes are TRBV18 and TRBJ2-7; D may be TRBD1 or TRBD2 (5 bases each). Germline CDR1 is KGHSH and CDR2 is LQKENI. This CDR3 is built from 15 residues. Trimming stripped 3 bases from V and 0 bases from J, with 12 bases between.

The chain is built from TRBV11-2 and TRBJ2-2; D gene ambiguous. CDR3 length: 16 residues. The V and J ends lost 5 bases and 4 bases respectively, with 17 bases between them. Germline values: CDR1 SGHAT, CDR2 FQNNGV. The CDR3 sequence is CASSPRFGGATGELFF. For the CDR3, the DNA is TGTGCCAGCAGCCCCCGATTTGGCGGAGCCACCGGGGAGCTGTTTTTT.

This clonotype has a count of ten or more. The rearrangement links TRBV19 to TRBJ2-2, with a possible D match to TRBD1 (6 bases). This CDR3 is 16 amino acids long. Trimming left V 9 bases short and J 0 bases short, with 17 bases between. From germline, CDR1 is LNHDA and CDR2 SQIVND (reference sequence). The CDR3 DNA reads as TGTGCCAGCGAACTTCTGGGGGCCGCGAACACCGGGGAGCTGTTTTTT. This codes for CASELLGAANTGELFF.

This clonotype was seen many times. The chain employs TRBV2 and TRBJ2-7; perhaps TRBD2 as D (6 bases). The CDR3 extends over 14 amino acids. The ends were cut back, 8 bases at V and 0 bases at J, with 14 bases in the middle. Germline CDR1 and CDR2: SNHLY and FYNNEI. Here the CDR3 reads CASGGPPSSYEQYF. CDR3 DNA: TGTGCCAGCGGAGGGCCGCCGAGCTCCTACGAGCAGTACTTC.

For this clonotype: A single base separates this from a much larger clone, so it may be a read error. The rearrangement joins TRBV6-2 or TRBV6-3 to TRBJ1-3, with D possibly TRBD1 on 6 matching bases. The CDR3 is 15 amino acids. Germline assignment: CDR1 MNHEY and CDR2 SVGEGT. The CDR3 coding sequence is TGTGCCAGCAGTACCGAGGACAGCTCTGGATACACCATATATTTT. This codes for CASSTEDSSGYTIYF.

V is TRBV19 and J is TRBJ1-1; TRBD1 matches at 8 bases. The CDR3 covers 16 residues. The V and J ends lost 6 bases and 2 bases, in that order; junction bases with no gene match: 11. Germline CDR1 LNHDA, CDR2 SQIVND (reference sequence). CDR3 in amino acids: CASRIRGHGLNTEAFF. In DNA, the CDR3 is TGTGCCAGTAGAATCAGGGGGCATGGTTTAAACACTGAAGCTTTCTTT.

This clonotype was recorded many times. The chain carries TRBV6-2 or TRBV6-3 and TRBJ1-6; weak D call: TRBD1 (5 bases). V shed 4 bases and J shed 4 bases, with 23 bases lying between them. Germline CDR1 is MNHEY and CDR2 is SVGEGT. This CDR3 comprises 19 residues. CDR3 coding DNA: TGTGCCAGCAGTTCAACTTTTCTCTGGGGCCAGGGATATAATTCACCCCTCCACTTT. The encoded protein is CASSSTFLWGQGYNSPLHF.

This clonotype was detected ten times or more. The chain uses TRBV12-3 or TRBV12-4 and TRBJ1-1; no clear D gene. With 1 base removed from V and 4 bases from J, the gap between germline ends came to 7 bases. This CDR3 is built from 13 residues. The CDR3 DNA sequence: TGTGCCAGCAGTTTAGGTGCCAGCACTGAAGCTTTCTTT. Translation: CASSLGASTEAFF.

This clonotype was detected many times. The rearrangement links TRBV6-1 to TRBJ1-2; the D is unclear. CDR3 size: 11 residues. Trimming stripped 6 bases from V and 8 bases from J, with 10 bases between. Germline V gene sequence: CDR1 MNHNS, CDR2 SASEGT. The CDR3 sequence: CASSRDGGYTF. CDR3 DNA sequence: TGTGCCAGCAGCCGCGATGGAGGCTACACCTTC.

In this sample, this clonotype turned up a few times. CDR3 sequence: CASSLTGVMNTEAFF. The DNA for the CDR3 is TGTGCCAGCAGCTTGACCGGGGTTATGAACACTGAAGCTTTCTTT. This chain joins TRBV5-6 and TRBJ1-1; D ambiguous. The CDR3 has 15 amino acids. Trimming pared 1 base from V and 0 bases from J, leaving 10 bases between. Germline-derived CDR1 and CDR2 are SGHDT and YYEEEE.

The genes are TRBV24-1 and TRBJ2-2; the D gene is possibly TRBD1 (7 bases). Per the germline V gene, CDR1 is KGHDR and CDR2 is SFDVKD. The CDR3 extends over 15 amino acids. The V end lost 4 bases, the J end lost 4 bases, and 12 bases lay between the germline ends. The CDR3 sequence: CATSEYRGGTGELFF. CDR3 in DNA: TGTGCCACCAGTGAATACAGGGGAGGCACCGGGGAGCTGTTTTTT.

This clonotype showed up just a few times. The chain couples TRBV10-3 to TRBJ2-3; 7 nucleotides align to TRBD1. Germline CDR1 reads ENHRY; CDR2 reads SYGVKD. Trimming removed 4 bases from V and 0 bases from J; junction bases left unmatched: 7. This CDR3 comprises 16 residues. CDR3 residues: CAISGYPTGSTDTQYF. The CDR3 nucleotides are TGTGCCATCAGTGGGTACCCGACAGGGAGCACAGATACGCAGTATTTT.

This rearrangement joins TRBV19 to TRBJ1-5; 10 bases are a match to TRBD1. The CDR3 is 19 amino acids. Trimming took 5 bases from V and 7 from J; bases not matched to a gene: 20. Germline V gene sequence: CDR1 LNHDA, CDR2 SQIVND (reference sequence). CDR3 bases: TGTGCCAGTAGTTTTATAACTTCATCCGGGACAGGGGCCCACCAGCCCCAGCATTTT. It is translated as CASSFITSSGTGAHQPQHF.